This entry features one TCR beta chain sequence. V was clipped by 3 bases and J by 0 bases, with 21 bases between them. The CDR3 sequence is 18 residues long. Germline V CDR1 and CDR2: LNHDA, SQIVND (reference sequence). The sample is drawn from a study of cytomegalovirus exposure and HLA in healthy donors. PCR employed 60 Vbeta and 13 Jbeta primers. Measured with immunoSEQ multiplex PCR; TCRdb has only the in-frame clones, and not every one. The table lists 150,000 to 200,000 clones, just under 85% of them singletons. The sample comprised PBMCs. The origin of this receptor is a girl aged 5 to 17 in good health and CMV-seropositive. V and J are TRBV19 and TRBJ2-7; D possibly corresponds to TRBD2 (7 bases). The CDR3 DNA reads TGTGCCAGTAGTATTTTTGGCGGGGGCACTTCGAGCTCCTACGAGCAGTACTTC. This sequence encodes CASSIFGGGTSSSYEQYF.